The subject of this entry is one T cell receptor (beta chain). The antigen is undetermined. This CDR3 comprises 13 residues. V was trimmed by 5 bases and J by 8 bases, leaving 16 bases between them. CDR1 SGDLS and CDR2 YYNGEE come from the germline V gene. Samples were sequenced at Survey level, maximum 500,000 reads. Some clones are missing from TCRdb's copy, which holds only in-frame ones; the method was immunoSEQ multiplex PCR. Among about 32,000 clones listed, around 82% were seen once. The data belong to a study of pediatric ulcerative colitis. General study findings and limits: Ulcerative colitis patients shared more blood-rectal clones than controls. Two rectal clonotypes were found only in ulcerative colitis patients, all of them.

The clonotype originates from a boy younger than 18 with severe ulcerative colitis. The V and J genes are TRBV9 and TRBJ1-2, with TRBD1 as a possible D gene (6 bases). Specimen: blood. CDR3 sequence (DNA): TGTGCCAGCAGAAGACCGGGACATGGGGGCTACACCTTC. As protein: CASRRPGHGGYTF.